Sequencing of this T cell receptor (beta chain) was carried out in a study of tissue T cells after allogeneic stem cell transplantation. Time point specified: mouse harvest day 7 after allogeneic transplant. The graft held 10^6 splenic CD5+ T cells and 10^7 T-cell-depleted bone marrow cells. This mouse GVHD model was MHC-mismatched B6 to BALB/c, profiled day 7 or 14. Germline values: CDR1 SGHSN, CDR2 HYEKVE. The CDR3 spans 13 residues. V lost 2 bases to trimming and J lost 0 bases, with 7 bases between them. Of note for this clone: Genes and germline are mouse. The read terminates 1 residue before the CDR3 end, so the remaining end is supplied by the germline J gene.

Libraries were prepared by immunoSEQ multiplex PCR; TCRdb keeps only in-frame clonotypes and omits some of them. The sample consists of thousands of clones, roughly 46% of them appearing once. The chain is built from TRBV12-1 and TRBJ2-7, with D tentatively TRBD1 (6 bases). Sequencing was performed on gut tissue. The sequence was obtained from a female BALB/c mouse given C57BL/6 T cells with graft-versus-host disease after an allogeneic hematopoietic cell transplant. The CDR3 DNA, read in part, is TGTGCCAGCTCTCGACAGGACTCCTATGAACAGTAC. Translating it yields CASSRQDSYEQY. The complete CDR3 reads CASSRQDSYEQYF.